This T cell receptor beta chain comes out of a study of CD8+CD57+ T cells in acquired aplastic anemia. The use of genomic DNA as template underpinned the TCR beta VDJ and CDR3 profiling. MiXCR, applied by TCRdb to the reads, yields one record per CDR3 protein. The table records 200,000 to 250,000 distinct CDR3 sequences, 40% to 50% of them present only once. Patients sequenced had flow cytometry evidence of CD8+CD57+ cell expansion. Looked up from germline, CDR1 is SGHDT and CDR2 is YYEEEE. J lost 5 bases, V lost 6 bases, and 5 bases had no gene match. The CDR3 has 14 residues. This clonotype was picked up many times.

The TCR originated in a human donor with aplastic anemia. The genes are TRBV5-6 and TRBJ1-4, with 9 bases lining up with TRBD1. The source material was sorted CD4+, CD8+, or CD8+CD57+ T cells (not recorded which) from PBMCs. The DNA for the CDR3 is TGTGCCAGCACCCGCGGGACAGGGAATGAAAAACTGTTTTTT. Its translation is CASTRGTGNEKLFF. Full variable domain (outside the CDR3, taken from reference TRBV5-6 and TRBJ1-4): DAGVTQSPTHLIKTRGQQVTLRCSPKSGHDTVSWYQQALGQGPQFIFQYYEEEERQRGNFPDRFSGHQFPNYSSELNVNALLLGDSALYLCASTRGTGNEKLFFGSGTQLSVL.